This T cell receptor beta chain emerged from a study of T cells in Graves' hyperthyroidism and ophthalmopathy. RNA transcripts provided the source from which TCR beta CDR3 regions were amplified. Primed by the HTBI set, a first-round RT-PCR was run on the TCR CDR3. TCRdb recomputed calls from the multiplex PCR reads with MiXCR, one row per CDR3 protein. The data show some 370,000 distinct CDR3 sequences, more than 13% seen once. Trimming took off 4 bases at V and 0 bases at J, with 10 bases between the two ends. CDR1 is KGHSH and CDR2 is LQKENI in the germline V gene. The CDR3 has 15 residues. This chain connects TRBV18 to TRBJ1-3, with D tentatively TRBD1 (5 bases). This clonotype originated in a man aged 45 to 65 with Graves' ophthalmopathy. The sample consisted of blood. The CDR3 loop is CASSQGQSSGNTIYF. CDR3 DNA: TGTGCCAGCTCACAGGGGCAGAGCTCTGGAAACACCATATATTTT.